The T cell receptor beta chain under discussion was sequenced for a study of T cells after yellow fever vaccination. Whole-study findings and limits: Among primary-vaccination clones, most reappeared after the booster, at 96% for CD4 and around 91% for CD8. By day 5 rather than day 15, the secondary response had peaked, though it was weaker. Abundant clonotypes from the bulk population could contaminate FACS-sorted repertoires.

The CDR3 runs to 16 residues. Germline CDR1 LNHNV, CDR2 YYDKDF (reference sequence). V dropped 5 bases and J dropped 6 bases, with 20 bases sitting between them. The sample holds many counts of this clonotype. A universal primer site and UMIs were added as TCR cDNA was made by 5'RACE template switching. TCRdb processed the 5' RACE reads anew with MiXCR; each CDR3 protein has one entry. Of more than 25,000 distinct CDR3 sequences listed, 5.5% are singletons. The V and J genes are TRBV15 and TRBJ2-1; no reliable D call. This TCR derives from a man younger than 45 who received the YFV17D yellow fever vaccine. The sample in question was PBMCs, either bulk or a sorted T-cell subset (CD4+, CD8+, memory, or dextramer-sorted; not recorded which), obtained 15 days after the yellow fever booster vaccination. The CDR3 region has the DNA TGTGCCACCAGCCTTCCCGGCCCCCGCCTCTCCAATGAGCAGTTCTTC. As protein: CATSLPGPRLSNEQFF.